Reported below is one T cell receptor (beta chain). Its recognized antigen is unknown. At one end the junction does not follow the germline gene, possibly because of a read error. The cohort comprised 710 or so healthy bone marrow donors. At the time of sampling, all cohort members were nominally healthy, though unrecorded immune exposures were likely present. The donor tested CMV seronegative and was one of the 352 seronegative cohort members. Each donor provided a peripheral blood sample, and peripheral blood mononuclear cells were used for TCR beta sequencing. Genomic DNA extraction from the blood cell samples was performed with the Qiagen DNeasy Blood Extraction Kit. This entry is derived from a study of cytomegalovirus exposure and HLA in healthy donors (dated by TCRdb to about 2017). About the investigation overall: According to an earlier analysis of a few hundred of the donors, about 179 million T cells yielded over 100 million unique TCR beta sequences and around 280 Gb of sequence data. In the later analysis, no new phenotypic data were used to find candidate immune exposures; instead, reliance was placed on TCR beta sequences and their occurrence across donors. HLA typing included class I and class II loci at four-digit resolution. The study was designed to test whether signatures of past pathogen exposure could be identified by cataloging public T cell receptors. In an earlier analysis of 550 to 700 of the donors, high-throughput TCR beta sequencing was used to judge whether each TCR beta V gene segment behaved as functional or pseudogenic. Typing coverage varied by locus: roughly 629-640 donors for A, B, C, DRB1 and DQB1; more than 500 for DQA1; 606 for DPA1; about 450 for DPB1. About 310 gigabases of sequencing data and approximately 84 million unique TCR sequences were included in an early release covering over 600 HLA-typed donors. Every discovery cohort repertoire had been produced on one sequencing platform. The study combined high-throughput TCR immunosequencing, statistical association of individual TCRs with disease status, and machine learning to predict cytomegalovirus infection status. Five DR-DQ haplotypes were treated as single units for association and clustering because of strong linkage in the cohort. Using immunosequencing, the study profiled T cell repertoires from 500 to 800 subjects and related those repertoires to cytomegalovirus serostatus. The genetic ancestry cluster associated with self-reported Caucasian donors included 65% to 90% of the roughly 380 genotyped donors. Donor age, sex, ethnicity and CMV serostatus were compiled alongside the repertoire data. In a later analysis, previously published TCR beta repertoires from 500 to 750 donors were re-analyzed and high-resolution HLA genotyping was added so that TCR occurrence patterns could be studied. Genome-wide SNP genotypes for about 60% of the roughly 670 donors were used in a later genetic analysis, which treated that subset as a discovery cohort. A separate validation cohort of roughly 130 different subjects was used in addition to the roughly 720-subject first cohort. Among roughly 400 genotyped donors of the cohort, an average of 235,054 unique TCR beta nucleotide sequences were sequenced per donor, around 20% of them non-productive.

The paper's findings and limits, for the study overall: According to the authors, the approach could potentially be generalized to other disease states and immunological phenotypes. In a later analysis, 16,951 TCR beta sequences were associated with specific HLA alleles at a false discovery rate of 0.05. Roughly uniform sequencing depth across donors was assumed in presence/absence analyses, although this assumption may not hold. For the cohort, immune exposure information was limited to CMV serostatus. When HLA alleles, especially DR and DQ, strongly co-occurred, attributing TCR associations to individual alleles was difficult. In vitro tests confirmed that a few of the cytomegalovirus-associated TCR beta chains recognize cytomegalovirus antigens. In an earlier analysis of more than 500 of the donors, most TCR beta V segments appeared in productive rearrangements about 87% or about 30% of the time, broadly matching IMGT annotations. Most CMV-associated TCR beta chains appeared to be HLA-restricted in a later analysis, and the HLA associations seemed to be driven largely by CMV exposure. The classifier was reported to diagnose cytomegalovirus status with high specificity and sensitivity in both the original and validation cohorts. Because HLA typing was unavailable for some donors at each locus, only the typed subset was used in association tests. Across donors, most TCR sequences were observed very rarely, whereas some public TCRs were present in many individuals. A later analysis found that HLA-associated TCR beta chains were more clonally expanded and had lower generation probabilities than equally common non-associated chains. Because the 87-base-pair reads could not distinguish some IMGT-functional V segments, including TRBV6-2 and TRBV6-3, those segments were excluded. In this cohort, only TCR beta chains were sequenced, and detectable features were limited by the absence of alpha or paired-chain data. A total of 150 or so TCR beta chains were listed by the study as associated with cytomegalovirus. In a later genetic analysis, a missense DCLRE1C variant was associated with V-gene and J-gene trimming of TCR beta chains, and the association was replicated in an independent cohort. Compared with the approximately 670-donor mean, donors in an Asian-associated ancestry cluster had fewer N-insertions in productive TCRs, according to a later genetic analysis. Linkage disequilibrium might explain the correlated functional status among segregating V segments, but an unknown experimental factor could not be ruled out. A further reported finding was that TCR beta sequences accurately predicted the HLA-A and HLA-B alleles for most subjects in the first cohort. The sequencing pipeline was judged likely to have produced a cluster of highly shared sequence variants as a technical artifact. In a later analysis, TCR association rates were found to vary across HLA loci, with the most associated TCRs seen for DRB1 alleles and the fewest for HLA-C alleles. Several of the top co-occurrence clusters appeared to be linked to parvovirus B19, influenza, CMV and Epstein-Barr virus, according to a later analysis. The earlier analysis of around 600 of the donors excluded some 16 rarely observed V segments, including chromosome 9 orphons, because counts were too low.

The CDR3 goes from the cysteine to the phenylalanine over 17 residues. The read is trimmed to its CDR3 DNA, 51 bases read in frame from base 1. Looking up the germline V gene (reference sequence) yields CDR1 SEHNR and CDR2 FQNEAQ. The protocol used for the library was the immunoSEQ multiplex PCR assay. For the multiplex PCR, a mixture combining 60 forward primers for TCR Vbeta segments and 13 reverse primers for TCR Jbeta segments was used. The CDR3 region of rearranged TCR beta genes was amplified from genomic DNA by a multiplex PCR assay. Amplified TCR beta libraries were sequenced as 87-base-pair reads on the Illumina HiSeq System. In the paper's pipeline: A later analysis counted 75 million to 100 million unique TCR beta chains across the 550 to 750 repertoires, and some 11 million of these chains were shared by at least two donors. To remove PCR and sequencing errors, raw reads were error-corrected and collapsed into unique sequences using a nearest-neighbor algorithm that merged closely related sequences. CDR3 sequences were aligned to IMGT reference sequences to assign V, D and J gene segments. For a sequence to be retained, at least a six-nucleotide match to both a V gene segment and a J gene segment was required. Rearrangements were classified as productive when the CDR3 lacked stop codons and remained in frame with V and J, and all other rearrangements were classified as non-productive. Following IMGT convention, CDR3 was defined as the stretch from the second conserved V-encoded cysteine to the conserved J-encoded phenylalanine. The earlier analysis of more than 450 of the donors excluded sequences that lacked an unambiguous match to a single V gene segment. An earlier analysis of roughly 590 of the donors called V segments functional above 56.7% productive rearrangements and segregating when the between-donor standard deviation exceeded 5%. A statistical classification framework was built for diagnosing cytomegalovirus status from the catalog of TCR beta chain sequences. In a later analysis, TCR nucleotide sequences were compared against IMGT/GENE-DB human TR gene sequences so that V and J genes could be assigned. The TCRdist pipeline was used in a later analysis to assign CDR3 sequences and most-parsimonious VDJ recombination scenarios. A later analysis defined each TCR beta chain by its CDR3 amino acid sequence plus V-gene family, and excluded reads lacking a unique V-gene family. As a way to deal with suspected cross-contamination and a sequencing artifact, a later analysis dropped 450 to 600 nucleotide sequences that were highly shared and had low generation probability. For each public chain, a later analysis derived a clonal expansion index from normalized ranks of inferred template counts within each repertoire. A later analysis computed generation probabilities with a VDJ recombination model fitted to out-of-frame rearrangements, and checked the results against IGoR. A later analysis scored TCR-TCR, TCR-HLA and TCR-CMV co-occurrence with hypergeometric tests, applying a repertoire-size bias correction to TCR pairs. To estimate false discovery rates, a later analysis permuted the HLA or CMV assignments 20 times. In a later analysis, co-occurring TCRs were grouped with DBSCAN, and TCRdist sequence similarity was added when clustering was performed within HLA-allele-positive subsets. Repertoires with fewer than 30,000 or more than 120,000 public chains, plus five repertoires with anomalous nucleotide sharing, were excluded from co-occurrence clustering. As stored in TCRdb, this immuneACCESS dataset retains in-frame rearrangements with V and J assigned. A fraction of the clones does not appear; measured against another copy, unresolved V genes explain less than half of the discrepancy, and the remainder lacks a known reason. Clone size and V and J calls were adopted from that table, with D and trimming inferred from the DNA. The sample table lists just over 150,000 clones, around 79% of them with a count of one. The ten largest clones add up to under 4% of the sample.

The chain is assembled from TRBV7-9 and TRBJ2-5; the D gene is unclear. The clonotype was recovered from a woman in her 40s in good health and CMV-seronegative. The sequenced sample was PBMCs. The CDR3 amino acid sequence is: CSSSLVVQTKALETQYF. The nucleotides are TGTTCCAGCAGCTTAGTGGTACAGACCAAAGCCCTAGAGACCCAGTACTTC.